The present TCR beta chain was sequenced within a study of blood T cell repertoires in COVID-19. Overall study: Acute and convalescent COVID-19 specimens originated in the United States, Italy and Spain.

The CDR3 consists of 13 residues. Trimming pared 4 bases from V and 6 bases from J, leaving 11 bases between. Germline lookup yields CDR1 MGHRA and CDR2 YSYEKL. Sequencing used immunoSEQ multiplex PCR; TCRdb keeps in-frame clones, though not all of them. In the table there are 350,000 or so clones, almost 90% of which are singletons. Cohorts were determined from participant-reported clinical history. The sequence derives from a woman in her 30s who had been exposed to COVID-19. This sequence joins TRBV4-1 and TRBJ2-3; D is unresolved. Sequencing used PBMCs or T cells enriched from blood (not recorded which). This CDR3 is CASSPVQTDTQYF. The CDR3 DNA reads TGCGCCAGCAGCCCTGTTCAGACTGATACGCAGTATTTT.